This T cell receptor beta chain was identified during a study of cytomegalovirus exposure and HLA in healthy donors. This CDR3 spans 13 amino acids. CDR1 and CDR2 from the germline V gene are WNHNN and SYGVQD (reference sequence). V shed 11 bases and J shed 4 bases, with 12 bases lying between them. Primers for the PCR totalled 60 Vbeta and 13 Jbeta. The protocol was immunoSEQ multiplex PCR, while the TCRdb copy is restricted to in-frame clones and leaves out a portion. Here the sample spans approximately 110,000 clones, 77% being singletons. What was sequenced was PBMCs. The clonotype was recovered from a human donor in good health. The chain links TRBV10-1 to TRBJ1-6, with D hard to call. The CDR3 loop is CADSRAYNSPLHF. The CDR3 DNA reads as TGCGCCGACTCGAGGGCTTATAATTCACCCCTCCACTTT.